This T cell receptor gamma chain is from a study of gamma delta lymphoproliferative disorders and STAT genes (dated by TCRdb to 2016 to 2019). For the study in its entirety: Of the 9 Tgammadelta LGLL patients who were sequenced, 5 followed an indolent course, while 4 had symptomatic disease. The TCR-sequenced pilot group comprised 9 Tgammadelta large granular lymphocyte leukemia patients and a couple of hepatosplenic T-cell lymphoma patients. Two gamma-chain samples and all delta-chain samples were sequenced twice to confirm results. Delta-chain libraries followed the EuroClonality-NGS working group standard operating procedure, because no corresponding Invivoscribe delta assay was available. The LymphoTrack Dx TCRG Assay was used to build gamma-chain libraries from a minimum of 50 ng of genomic DNA. The study profiled TCR gamma and delta CDR3 repertoires by deep sequencing in Tgammadelta lymphoproliferative disease patients and healthy controls, within a larger immunophenotypic and STAT-mutation study.

Note on this clone: What this receptor recognizes is not known. One base away there is no much larger clone; base qualities are not given.

Inclusive of the bounding cysteine and phenylalanine, the CDR3 is 14 residues long. The DNA shown is the 42-base CDR3, in frame from base 1. CDR1 EGSTGY and CDR2 YDSYTSSV were looked up in the germline V gene. Unmatched junction bases come to 4, with V trimmed by 2 bases and J by 0 bases. Genomic DNA from peripheral blood mononuclear cells isolated from patients and controls was used for TCR sequencing. The sequenced patients had a median age of around 60 years and comprised about 5 males and 6 females. All patients came from a single hematology unit in Padova, Italy, and their diagnoses were reclassified as T-LGLL or HSTCL using the 2017 WHO criteria. All patient samples were collected while patients were either off therapy or before therapy. In both library methods, multiplex PCR was carried out with primers targeting conserved V and J regions of the TCR genes. Amplicons were purified, pooled and sequenced on an Illumina MiSeq platform. On the authors' methods: MiXCR performed V(D)J alignment, clonotype assembly and translation, and VDJtools was used for functionality assessment and CDR3 repertoire analyses. CDR3 followed the IMGT definition, and analyses included only productive sequences that used functional genes, leaving out ORF genes and pseudogenes. A custom Python script was used to search all patients and controls for identical amino acid CDR3s of major clonotypes (frequency >=5%). A one-sided non-parametric Wilcoxon test was used to compare clonotype frequencies between patients and controls. TCRdb called clones from the public reads with CATT, and repeated DNA sequences were later combined into one row. The V and J calls come from TCRdb's annotation, not from the publication. The sample table lists about 2,200 gamma-chain clones, 8% to 10% of them with a count of one. The top ten clones comprise about 60% of the sample.

The investigation overall reported the following: According to the authors, NGS specificity may be reduced at low frequencies, so whether leukemic clones are public or private needs confirmation. Major clones in indolent patients were dominated by Vgamma9-JgammaP and Vdelta2-Ddelta3-Jdelta1 rearrangements, whereas these rearrangements were absent in symptomatic patients, in whom less common gene combinations were used. Nearly all major patient gamma and delta clonotypes were public, shared with at least one healthy donor; only a couple of gamma clonotypes were private to disease. Control T cells likely spanned varied maturation stages, while leukemic cells were skewed toward terminal effectors, potentially limiting patient-control comparisons. In whole-repertoire clustering, patient gamma repertoires grouped separately from healthy controls, whereas delta repertoires showed no separation between groups.

The sequence came from a human donor with gamma-delta T-cell large granular lymphocyte leukemia. The chain links TRGV4 with TRGJ1 or TRGJ2. TCRdb offers no J gene call, so here the DNA was matched to germline to obtain one. The sequenced sample was blood. The nucleotide sequence reads TGTGCCACCTGGGATGACTCGAATTATTATAAGAAACTCTTT. This gives the protein CATWDDSNYYKKLF.